A single T cell receptor (beta chain) is shown here with its context. Repertoires were generated with immunoSEQ multiplex PCR, while TCRdb's copy carries only in-frame clones and drops some. The table lists 250,000 to 300,000 clones, under 90% of them singletons. The data stem from a study of blood T cell repertoires in COVID-19. V lost 1 base and J lost 0; bases outside the gene matches: 6. The CDR3 length is 17 residues. The V gene's germline CDR1 is SGHNT and CDR2 YENEEA. Participant-given clinical history determined each cohort assignment. The sequencing sample was made of PBMCs or T cells enriched from blood (not recorded which). This clonotype was obtained from a man younger than 30 who had recovered from COVID-19. The V call is TRBV11-3, the J call TRBJ2-3, with 8 nucleotides matching TRBD2. CDR3 coding DNA: TGTGCCAGCAGCTTAGGTACTAGCGGAGCTAGCACAGATACGCAGTATTTT. Translated: CASSLGTSGASTDTQYF.